These T cell receptor beta chains were read from a single sample in a study of OX40 agonist ivuxolimab in advanced cancers. Measured with immunoSEQ multiplex PCR; TCRdb has only the in-frame clones, and not every one. The repertoire holds about 94,000 clones, with approximately 93% as singletons. Sequencing used CD4+ or CD8+ T cells sorted from blood, obtained in a trial of the OX40 agonist ivuxolimab. The source of these receptors is an adult with an advanced solid tumor such as melanoma, head and neck, liver or kidney cancer. The CDR3 runs from the conserved cysteine through the conserved F or W. The D gene is left open where the match is weak. The size entry is marked missing in some rows and otherwise reads once, few, many or a size class.

V gene: TRBV6-1
D gene: TRBD1
clone size: .
J gene: TRBJ2-2
CDR3 protein: CASRQGAPTGELFF
CDR3 DNA: TGTGCCAGTAGACAGGGGGCGCCGACCGGGGAGCTGTTTTTT

V gene: TRBV19
D gene: .
clone size: .
J gene: TRBJ1-2
CDR3 protein: CASSIRGGGYTF
CDR3 DNA: TGTGCCAGTAGTATCCGGGGAGGTGGCTACACCTTC

V gene: TRBV6-1
D gene: TRBD1
clone size: .
J gene: TRBJ2-2
CDR3 protein: CASIPGTGETGELFF
CDR3 DNA: TGTGCCAGCATTCCTGGGACAGGGGAAACCGGGGAGCTGTTTTTT

V gene: TRBV21-1
D gene: .
clone size: .
J gene: TRBJ1-5
CDR3 protein: CASSNQQRGGPNQPQHF
CDR3 DNA: TGTGCCAGCAGCAATCAACAAAGGGGGGGTCCCAATCAGCCCCAGCATTTT

V gene: TRBV7-8
D gene: .
clone size: .
J gene: TRBJ1-1
CDR3 protein: CASSLGRASNTEAFF
CDR3 DNA: TGTGCCAGCAGCTTAGGGAGAGCTTCGAACACTGAAGCTTTCTTT

V gene: TRBV9
D gene: .
clone size: .
J gene: TRBJ2-3
CDR3 protein: CASSVDGPSTDTQYF
CDR3 DNA: TGTGCCAGCAGCGTAGACGGACCTAGCACAGATACGCAGTATTTT

V gene: TRBV5-6
D gene: .
clone size: .
J gene: TRBJ1-1
CDR3 protein: CASSLGRLNTEAFF
CDR3 DNA: TGTGCCAGCAGCCTGGGACGGTTGAACACTGAAGCTTTCTTT

V gene: TRBV5-1
D gene: .
clone size: .
J gene: TRBJ1-1
CDR3 protein: CASSLGGVGGTEAFF
CDR3 DNA: TGCGCCAGCAGCTTGGGAGGGGTCGGGGGCACTGAAGCTTTCTTT

V gene: TRBV5-1
D gene: .
clone size: .
J gene: TRBJ1-4
CDR3 protein: CASSLATDLGEKLFF
CDR3 DNA: TGCGCCAGCAGCTTGGCGACTGATCTGGGTGAAAAACTGTTTTTT

V gene: TRBV5-1
D gene: .
clone size: .
J gene: TRBJ1-1
CDR3 protein: CASSLFGPDTEAFF
CDR3 DNA: TGCGCCAGCAGCTTGTTTGGGCCTGACACTGAAGCTTTCTTT

V gene: TRBV7-2
D gene: TRBD1
clone size: .
J gene: TRBJ2-7
CDR3 protein: CASSFGRVRGLDEQYF
CDR3 DNA: TGTGCCAGCAGCTTTGGTCGGGTCAGGGGGCTTGACGAGCAGTACTTC

V gene: TRBV28
D gene: .
clone size: few
J gene: TRBJ1-4
CDR3 protein: CASTWGQGEKLFF
CDR3 DNA: TGTGCCAGCACCTGGGGGCAGGGTGAAAAACTGTTTTTT

V gene: TRBV7-8
D gene: TRBD2
clone size: .
J gene: TRBJ2-5
CDR3 protein: CASSSPRLGGGRQETQYF
CDR3 DNA: TGTGCCAGCAGCTCGCCCCGACTGGGCGGGGGGCGACAAGAGACCCAGTACTTC

V gene: TRBV19
D gene: TRBD2
clone size: once
J gene: TRBJ2-7
CDR3 protein: CASTGGTSGNYEQYF
CDR3 DNA: TGTGCCAGTACCGGGGGGACTAGCGGGAACTACGAGCAGTACTTC

V gene: TRBV7-9
D gene: TRBD2
clone size: .
J gene: TRBJ2-2
CDR3 protein: CASSLGLAGGPGTGELFF
CDR3 DNA: TGTGCCAGCAGCTTAGGACTAGCGGGGGGGCCTGGCACCGGGGAGCTGTTTTTT

V gene: TRBV5-1
D gene: .
clone size: .
J gene: TRBJ1-1
CDR3 protein: CASSLVTPGTTEAFF
CDR3 DNA: TGCGCCAGCAGCTTGGTAACTCCAGGGACCACTGAAGCTTTCTTT

V gene: TRBV18
D gene: .
clone size: .
J gene: TRBJ2-5
CDR3 protein: CASSPRSSGVRETQYF
CDR3 DNA: TGTGCCAGCTCACCACGGTCCTCAGGGGTTCGGGAGACCCAGTACTTC

V gene: TRBV28
D gene: .
clone size: .
J gene: TRBJ1-2
CDR3 protein: CASSLGPPTTTTFYGYTF
CDR3 DNA: TGTGCCAGCAGCCTGGGACCCCCGACGACCACGACTTTCTATGGCTACACCTTC

V gene: TRBV27
D gene: .
clone size: .
J gene: TRBJ2-7
CDR3 protein: CASSLSAWTVYYEQYF
CDR3 DNA: TGTGCCAGCAGTTTATCCGCGTGGACGGTTTACTACGAGCAGTACTTC

V gene: TRBV25-1
D gene: .
clone size: once
J gene: TRBJ2-7
CDR3 protein: CASSEWGQGGGEQYF
CDR3 DNA: TGTGCCAGCAGTGAATGGGGGCAGGGAGGCGGCGAGCAGTACTTC

V gene: TRBV9
D gene: .
clone size: .
J gene: TRBJ1-6
CDR3 protein: CASSVVGDSPLHF
CDR3 DNA: TGTGCCAGCAGCGTAGTGGGGGATTCACCCCTCCACTTT

V gene: TRBV28
D gene: TRBD1
clone size: .
J gene: TRBJ1-1
CDR3 protein: CASSPSGQGATEAFF
CDR3 DNA: TGTGCCAGCAGTCCTTCGGGACAGGGGGCTACTGAAGCTTTCTTT

V gene: TRBV5-1
D gene: TRBD1
clone size: .
J gene: TRBJ2-7
CDR3 protein: CASSLETGPYEQYF
CDR3 DNA: TGCGCCAGCAGCTTAGAGACAGGGCCTTACGAGCAGTACTTC

V gene: TRBV7-2
D gene: .
clone size: .
J gene: TRBJ2-3
CDR3 protein: CASSLERTDTQYF
CDR3 DNA: TGTGCCAGCAGCTTAGAGAGGACAGATACGCAGTATTTT

V gene: TRBV7-9
D gene: TRBD1
clone size: .
J gene: TRBJ2-7
CDR3 protein: CASSSRSGQGAYEQYF
CDR3 DNA: TGTGCCAGCAGCTCTAGATCCGGACAGGGAGCCTACGAGCAGTACTTC

V gene: TRBV7-8
D gene: .
clone size: .
J gene: TRBJ2-7
CDR3 protein: CASSLNVDSSYEQYF
CDR3 DNA: TGTGCCAGCAGCTTAAATGTCGACAGCTCCTACGAGCAGTACTTC

V gene: TRBV30
D gene: .
clone size: once
J gene: TRBJ1-2
CDR3 protein: CAWKPYRTAAYGYTF
CDR3 DNA: TGTGCCTGGAAACCTTACAGAACAGCAGCATATGGCTACACCTTC

V gene: TRBV5-1
D gene: .
clone size: .
J gene: TRBJ2-2
CDR3 protein: CASSPQDNPSNTGELFF
CDR3 DNA: TGCGCCAGCAGCCCTCAAGACAATCCATCGAACACCGGGGAGCTGTTTTTT

V gene: TRBV7-2
D gene: .
clone size: once
J gene: TRBJ2-2
CDR3 protein: CASSFPVGTANTGELFF
CDR3 DNA: TGTGCCAGCAGCTTCCCCGTAGGGACTGCGAACACCGGGGAGCTGTTTTTT

V gene: TRBV5-4
D gene: .
clone size: .
J gene: TRBJ1-1
CDR3 protein: CASSQDLMGGAEAFF
CDR3 DNA: TGTGCCAGCAGCCAGGACCTGATGGGGGGTGCGGAAGCTTTCTTT

V gene: TRBV25-1
D gene: .
clone size: once
J gene: TRBJ2-7
CDR3 protein: CASSEGRSGEQYF
CDR3 DNA: TGTGCCAGCAGTGAAGGTAGGAGCGGGGAGCAGTACTTC

V gene: TRBV6-5
D gene: TRBD1
clone size: .
J gene: TRBJ2-3
CDR3 protein: CASTYDRGTDTQYF
CDR3 DNA: TGTGCCAGCACTTATGACAGGGGAACAGATACGCAGTATTTT

V gene: TRBV4-3
D gene: TRBD1
clone size: .
J gene: TRBJ2-1
CDR3 protein: CASSQGTRDSFSNEQFF
CDR3 DNA: TGCGCCAGCAGCCAAGGGACCCGGGACAGCTTTTCTAATGAGCAGTTCTTC

V gene: TRBV2
D gene: .
clone size: .
J gene: TRBJ1-3
CDR3 protein: CANTLRRGSSGNTIYF
CDR3 DNA: TGTGCCAACACCCTCCGAAGGGGCTCCTCTGGAAACACCATATATTTT

V gene: TRBV11-2
D gene: .
clone size: .
J gene: TRBJ1-2
CDR3 protein: CASSFSVGVLPVYGYTF
CDR3 DNA: TGTGCCAGCAGCTTTTCCGTAGGGGTCTTGCCGGTCTATGGCTACACCTTC

V gene: TRBV6-1
D gene: .
clone size: once
J gene: TRBJ2-7
CDR3 protein: CASRAPSSYEQYF
CDR3 DNA: TGTGCCAGCAGGGCCCCGTCCTCCTACGAGCAGTACTTC

V gene: TRBV23-1
D gene: .
clone size: .
J gene: TRBJ2-4
CDR3 protein: CASSQSAMGYHRWAKNIQYF
CDR3 DNA: TGCGCCAGCAGTCAATCCGCCATGGGATACCACAGGTGGGCCAAAAACATTCAGTACTTC

V gene: TRBV6-1
D gene: TRBD1
clone size: .
J gene: TRBJ1-2
CDR3 protein: CASGQASYGYTF
CDR3 DNA: TGTGCCTCCGGACAGGCTAGCTATGGCTACACCTTC

V gene: TRBV6-6
D gene: .
clone size: .
J gene: TRBJ1-1
CDR3 protein: CASNKQGRAEAFF
CDR3 DNA: TGTGCCAGCAACAAACAAGGGCGCGCTGAAGCTTTCTTT

V gene: TRBV2
D gene: .
clone size: .
J gene: TRBJ2-1
CDR3 protein: CASSGDVTYNEQFF
CDR3 DNA: TGTGCCAGCAGTGGTGACGTGACCTACAATGAGCAGTTCTTC

V gene: TRBV11-2
D gene: .
clone size: .
J gene: TRBJ1-5
CDR3 protein: CASSLRDNQPQHF
CDR3 DNA: TGTGCCAGCAGCCTCAGAGACAATCAGCCCCAGCATTTT

V gene: TRBV7-2
D gene: .
clone size: .
J gene: TRBJ2-5
CDR3 protein: CASSLSVGAQETQYF
CDR3 DNA: TGTGCCAGCAGCTTATCCGTCGGGGCTCAAGAGACCCAGTACTTC

V gene: TRBV9
D gene: .
clone size: .
J gene: TRBJ1-2
CDR3 protein: CASSVDPGNYGYTF
CDR3 DNA: TGTGCCAGCAGCGTAGACCCAGGAAACTATGGCTACACCTTC

V gene: TRBV5-4
D gene: TRBD1
clone size: once
J gene: TRBJ2-5
CDR3 protein: CASSLQGAEETQYF
CDR3 DNA: TGTGCCAGCAGCTTACAGGGGGCGGAGGAGACCCAGTACTTC

V gene: TRBV5-4
D gene: .
clone size: .
J gene: TRBJ1-5
CDR3 protein: CASSLGGSNQPQHF
CDR3 DNA: TGTGCCAGCAGCCTCGGGGGTAGCAATCAGCCCCAGCATTTT

V gene: TRBV7-8
D gene: TRBD1
clone size: .
J gene: TRBJ1-3
CDR3 protein: CASSAGQFRSGNTIYF
CDR3 DNA: TGTGCCAGCAGCGCGGGACAGTTTCGTTCTGGAAACACCATATATTTT

V gene: TRBV7-2
D gene: TRBD1
clone size: once
J gene: TRBJ2-7
CDR3 protein: CASSRDRSSSYEQYF
CDR3 DNA: TGTGCCAGCAGCCGGGACAGATCTAGCTCCTACGAGCAGTACTTC

V gene: TRBV5-6
D gene: .
clone size: .
J gene: TRBJ2-3
CDR3 protein: CASSLRSGSTDTQYF
CDR3 DNA: TGTGCCAGCAGCTTGCGTAGCGGTAGCACAGATACGCAGTATTTT

V gene: TRBV18
D gene: TRBD1
clone size: .
J gene: TRBJ1-2
CDR3 protein: CASSPGQNYGYTF
CDR3 DNA: TGTGCCAGCTCACCGGGACAGAACTATGGCTACACCTTC

V gene: TRBV5-1
D gene: .
clone size: .
J gene: TRBJ1-3
CDR3 protein: CASSSTGSGNTIYF
CDR3 DNA: TGCGCCAGCAGCTCGACAGGTTCCGGAAACACCATATATTTT

V gene: TRBV5-1
D gene: TRBD1
clone size: .
J gene: TRBJ2-7
CDR3 protein: CASSLGGTGNREQYF
CDR3 DNA: TGCGCCAGCAGCTTGGGGGGGACAGGGAACCGCGAGCAGTACTTC

V gene: TRBV2
D gene: TRBD2
clone size: .
J gene: TRBJ2-3
CDR3 protein: CASSGPGLVGLRGTDTQYF
CDR3 DNA: TGTGCCAGCAGCGGACCGGGACTAGTGGGACTGCGGGGCACAGATACGCAGTATTTT

V gene: TRBV19
D gene: TRBD1
clone size: .
J gene: TRBJ1-5
CDR3 protein: CASTLPGQGIQPQHF
CDR3 DNA: TGTGCCAGTACCCTGCCGGGACAGGGGATTCAGCCCCAGCATTTT